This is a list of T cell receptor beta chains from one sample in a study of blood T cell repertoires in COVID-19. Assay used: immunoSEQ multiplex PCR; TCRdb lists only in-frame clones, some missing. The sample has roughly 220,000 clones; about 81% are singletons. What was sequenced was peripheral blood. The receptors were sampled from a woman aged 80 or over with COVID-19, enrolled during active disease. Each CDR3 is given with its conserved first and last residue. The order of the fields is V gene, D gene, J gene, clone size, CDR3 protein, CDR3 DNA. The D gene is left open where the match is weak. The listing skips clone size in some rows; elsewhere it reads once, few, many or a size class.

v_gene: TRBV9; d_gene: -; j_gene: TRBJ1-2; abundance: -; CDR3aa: CASSSWRGSYGYTF; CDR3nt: TGTGCCAGCAGCTCGTGGAGGGGTAGCTATGGCTACACCTTC
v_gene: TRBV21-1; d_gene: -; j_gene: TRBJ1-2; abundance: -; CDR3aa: CASSKVPDRGLYGYTF; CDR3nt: TGTGCCAGCAGCAAAGTCCCGGACAGGGGTCTCTATGGCTACACCTTC
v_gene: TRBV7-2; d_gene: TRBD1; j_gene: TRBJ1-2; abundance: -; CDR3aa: CASSLDRGEGGYTF; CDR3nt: TGTGCCAGCAGCTTGGACAGGGGGGAAGGGGGCTACACCTTC
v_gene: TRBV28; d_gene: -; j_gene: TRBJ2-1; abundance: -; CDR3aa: CASSARRGQLYNEQFF; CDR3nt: TGTGCCAGCAGTGCTAGGAGGGGACAGCTCTACAATGAGCAGTTCTTC
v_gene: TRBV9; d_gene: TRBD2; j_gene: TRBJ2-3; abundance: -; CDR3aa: CASSVGVTSGMVGQYF; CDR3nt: TGTGCCAGCAGCGTAGGGGTGACTAGCGGGATGGTAGGGCAGTATTTT
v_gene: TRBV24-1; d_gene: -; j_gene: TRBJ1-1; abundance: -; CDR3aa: CATRQTVNTEAFF; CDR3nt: TGTGCCACCAGACAGACAGTTAACACTGAAGCTTTCTTT
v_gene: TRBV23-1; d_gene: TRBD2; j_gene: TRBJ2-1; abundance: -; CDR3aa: CAGGGRESSYNEQFF; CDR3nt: TGCGCCGGCGGGGGGCGGGAGAGCTCCTACAATGAGCAGTTCTTC
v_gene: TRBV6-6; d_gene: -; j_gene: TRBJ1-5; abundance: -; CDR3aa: CASSPRGNNQPQHF; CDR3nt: TGTGCCAGCAGCCCTAGGGGGAACAATCAGCCCCAGCATTTT
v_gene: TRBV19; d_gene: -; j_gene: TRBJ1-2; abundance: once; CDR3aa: CASREERGTENYGYTF; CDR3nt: TGTGCCAGTAGGGAGGAAAGGGGGACGGAGAACTATGGCTACACCTTC
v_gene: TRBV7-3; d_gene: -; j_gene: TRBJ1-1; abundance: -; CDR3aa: CASSRGRENTEAFF; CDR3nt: TGTGCCAGCAGCCGAGGACGGGAGAACACTGAAGCTTTCTTT
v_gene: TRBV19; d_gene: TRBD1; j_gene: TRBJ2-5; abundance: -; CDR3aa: CATSGTGVKETQYF; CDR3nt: TGTGCCACATCCGGGACAGGGGTTAAAGAGACCCAGTACTTC
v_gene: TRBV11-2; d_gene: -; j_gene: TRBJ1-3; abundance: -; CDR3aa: CASSLTRVGNTIYF; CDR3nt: TGTGCCAGCAGCTTAACCAGGGTCGGAAACACCATATATTTT
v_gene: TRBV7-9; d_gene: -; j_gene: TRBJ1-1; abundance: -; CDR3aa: CASSFGRPTDTEAFF; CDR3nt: TGTGCCAGCAGCTTCGGAAGACCGACAGACACTGAAGCTTTCTTT
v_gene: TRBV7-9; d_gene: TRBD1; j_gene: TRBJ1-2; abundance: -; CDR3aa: CASSLNPGGRYGYTF; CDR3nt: TGTGCCAGCAGCTTAAACCCAGGGGGCCGGTATGGCTACACCTTC
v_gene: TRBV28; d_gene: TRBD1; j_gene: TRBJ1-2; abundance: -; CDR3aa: CASSLSQGARGYTF; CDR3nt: TGTGCCAGCAGTTTATCCCAGGGGGCAAGAGGCTACACCTTC
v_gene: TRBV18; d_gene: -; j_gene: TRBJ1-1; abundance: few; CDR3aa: CASSLPLSGGTEAFF; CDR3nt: TGTGCCAGCTCACTCCCCCTTTCTGGGGGGACTGAAGCTTTCTTT
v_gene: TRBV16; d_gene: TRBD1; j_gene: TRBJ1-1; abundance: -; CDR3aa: CASSPDRGRTEAFF; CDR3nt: TGTGCCAGCAGCCCGGACAGGGGAAGGACTGAAGCTTTCTTT